Below are 8 T cell receptor beta chains sequenced from a single sample in a study of vaccination effects on CD4 cells after COVID-19. Measured with immunoSEQ multiplex PCR; TCRdb has only the in-frame clones, and not every one. The table has under 70,000 clones, roughly three quarters seen once. These receptors have no identified antigens. Expansion of antigen-specific CD4+ T cells with viral peptide pools was carried out by the ViraFEST assay before sequencing. Researchers isolated CD4+ T cells once roughly nine days of culture had elapsed. SARS-CoV-2 infected the person between March and December 2020, as confirmed by PCR. The specimen comprised CD4+ T cells from PBMCs cultured with HIV peptides, sampled before COVID-19 vaccination. Stated subset: HIV-1 Nef peptide pool negative control/reference culture. The receptor source for this set is a human donor who had a prior SARS-CoV-2 infection.

V gene TRBV2 combines with J gene TRBJ2-7; D possibly corresponds to TRBD1 (5 bases). Trimming stripped 3 bases from V and 3 bases from J, with 12 bases between. The germline CDR1 and CDR2 sequences are SNHLY and FYNNEI. The CDR3 runs to 14 residues. In DNA form, the CDR3 reads TGTGCCAGCAGTGATCAGGGCGTAGGCTACGAGCAGTACTTC. Protein sequence: CASSDQGVGYEQYF.

V usage is TRBV7-2 and J usage is TRBJ2-5; no reliable D call. V lost 5 bases to trimming and J lost 3 bases, with 10 bases between them. The CDR3 extends over 13 amino acids. From germline, CDR1 is SGHTA and CDR2 FQGNSA. CDR3 nucleotide sequence: TGTGCCAGCAGCCCACTAACCGAAGAGACCCAGTACTTC. It codes for CASSPLTEETQYF.

The chain has TRBV7-2 and TRBJ1-6, with a possible D match to TRBD1 (6 bases). The germline CDR1 and CDR2 sequences are SGHTA and FQGNSA. V was trimmed by 1 base and J by 17 bases, leaving 15 bases between them. The length of the CDR3 is 13 residues. Here the CDR3 DNA reads TGTGCCAGCAGCTTAGAAGGGGGAACAGGGTTCCACTTT. This gives the protein CASSLEGGTGFHF.

J is TRBJ2-1 and V is TRBV19; the match to TRBD2 covers 10 bases. Trimming at V came to 2 bases and at J to 0 bases, leaving 1 base not matched to a gene. There are 16 residues in the CDR3. Germline V gene lookup returns CDR1 LNHDA and CDR2 SQIVND (reference sequence). CDR3 amino acids: CASSISSGGSYNEQFF. Here the CDR3 DNA reads TGTGCCAGTAGTATATCTAGCGGGGGCTCCTACAATGAGCAGTTCTTC.

J is TRBJ2-1 and V is TRBV2, with D possibly matching TRBD1 (6 bases). Per the germline V gene, CDR1 is SNHLY and CDR2 is FYNNEI. The CDR3 loop spans 17 amino acids. Trimming removed 8 bases from V and 5 bases from J, with 25 bases in between. CDR3 sequence reads: CASGPIRDKLTNNEQFF. In nucleotides, the CDR3 is TGTGCCAGCGGACCGATCAGGGACAAACTAACTAACAATGAGCAGTTCTTC.

The chain links TRBV9 to TRBJ1-3; 8 bases agree with TRBD1. There are 14 residues in the CDR3. From germline, CDR1 is SGDLS and CDR2 YYNGEE. V shed 3 bases, J shed 8 bases, and the junction held 7 bases outside the gene matches. CDR3 sequence reads: CASSDRTGSHTIYF. The CDR3, as DNA: TGTGCCAGCAGCGACAGGACAGGGTCCCACACCATATATTTT. The full variable domain, with the rest looked up from reference TRBV9 and TRBJ1-3, is DSGVTQTPKHLITATGQRVTLRCSPRSGDLSVYWYQQSLDQGLQFLIQYYNGEERAKGNILERFSAQQFPDLHSELNLSSLELGDSALYFCASSDRTGSHTIYFGEGSWLTVV.

The CDR3 here is CASSWGPAYNEQFF. CDR3 bases: TGTGCCAGCAGCTGGGGACCGGCCTACAATGAGCAGTTCTTC. The chain carries TRBV7-9 and TRBJ2-1; D possibly uses TRBD1 or TRBD2 (5 bases each). Between the trimmed V and J ends, which lost 4 bases and 2 bases, there was a span of 9 bases. This CDR3 spans 14 amino acids. Germline loops: CDR1 SEHNR, CDR2 FQNEAQ (reference sequence).

The chain couples TRBV12-3 or TRBV12-4 to TRBJ2-6; no definite D call. The CDR3 sequence is 13 residues long. Between the trimmed V and J ends, which lost 11 bases and 0 bases, there was a span of 8 bases. The DNA of the CDR3 is TGTGCCTTTAGGGACTCTGGGGCCAACGTCCTGACTTTC. This sequence encodes CAFRDSGANVLTF.